This T cell receptor beta chain was retrieved from a study of CD8+CD57+ T cells in acquired aplastic anemia. This clonotype turned up a few times. Genomic DNA served as template for TCR beta VDJ and CDR3 profiling. TCRdb reprocessed the reads via MiXCR and lists one record per CDR3 protein. The sample lists around 430,000 distinct CDR3 sequences; around a third were seen once. Patients who underwent sequencing had shown CD8+CD57+ cell expansion by flow cytometry. Trimming removed 5 bases from V and 2 bases from J; junction bases left unmatched: 9. Looked up from germline, CDR1 is DFQATT and CDR2 is SNEGSKA (reference sequence). This CDR3 is built from 14 residues.

The chain joins TRBV20-1 to TRBJ2-7; 7 bases match TRBD1. Sequencing was performed on sorted CD4+, CD8+, or CD8+CD57+ T cells (not recorded which) from PBMCs. The receptor was derived from a human donor with aplastic anemia. This CDR3 reads CSASGPGQTYEQYF. The CDR3 DNA sequence: TGCAGTGCTTCAGGGCCGGGACAGACCTACGAGCAGTACTTC.